Listed below are T cell receptor beta chains from one sample, sequenced in a study of beta chain features in type 1 diabetes. Sequenced by immunoSEQ multiplex PCR; TCRdb stores in-frame clones only, minus some. This sample yields about 140,000 clones, of which roughly 10% are seen a single time; 1.3% belongs to the top ten. What was sequenced was naive CD4+ T cells from blood. The source is a man younger than 30 in good health. CDR3s include the opening cysteine and the closing phenylalanine or tryptophan. D genes are given only for firm matches. Rows give clone size only sometimes, using once, few, many, or a class for an expanded clone.

TRBV2	TRBJ2-3	.	14	few	TGTGCCAGCTTTTCCACTCCTAGCACAGATACGCAGTATTTT	CASFSTPSTDTQYF
TRBV7-7	TRBJ2-5	.	13	.	TGTGCCAGCAGTCTTTGGACAGAAGAGACCCAGTACTTC	CASSLWTEETQYF
TRBV5-1	TRBJ2-7	TRBD2	18	few	TGCGCCAGCAGCTTGAGACTAGCGGGGGGACAAACCTCCTACGAGCAGTACTTC	CASSLRLAGGQTSYEQYF
TRBV7-9	TRBJ1-3	TRBD1	14	few	TGTGCCATCCGACAGGGCCCCTCTGGAAACACCATATATTTT	CAIRQGPSGNTIYF
TRBV7-9	TRBJ1-2	.	10	many	TGTGCCAGCCAGGGGCATGGCTACACCTTC	CASQGHGYTF
TRBV7-2	TRBJ1-1	.	14	.	TGTGCCAGCAGCTACCAGGGGATGAACACTGAAGCTTTCTTT	CASSYQGMNTEAFF
TRBV28	TRBJ1-5	.	15	few	TGTGCCAGCAGTTTTTCAGGCAGTTCCAATCAGCCCCAGCATTTT	CASSFSGSSNQPQHF
TRBV11-3	TRBJ2-3	.	13	few	TGTGCCAGCAGCCAGCGGGCACCTGATACGCAGTATTTT	CASSQRAPDTQYF
TRBV18	TRBJ2-7	TRBD1	15	.	TGTGCCAGCTCACAAGGACAGGGAGGTATCTACGAGCAGTACTTC	CASSQGQGGIYEQYF
TRBV19	TRBJ2-3	.	13	.	TGTGCCAGTAGTCTTGAGGGTGCAGATACGCAGTATTTT	CASSLEGADTQYF
TRBV5-6	TRBJ2-3	TRBD1	16	.	TGTGCCAGCAGCCCCAGCACAGGGGTCCGCACAGATACGCAGTATTTT	CASSPSTGVRTDTQYF
TRBV11-3	TRBJ2-2	.	12	.	TGTGCCAGCAGCCCCGGCACCGGGGAGCTGTTTTTT	CASSPGTGELFF
TRBV5-1	TRBJ2-1	.	14	few	TGCGCCAGCAGCTTGCAGGGGCCGGGTAATGAGCAGTTCTTC	CASSLQGPGNEQFF
TRBV27	TRBJ1-2	.	14	.	TGTGCCAGCAGTTGGTCGCAGGGGCCGTGGGGCTACACCTTC	CASSWSQGPWGYTF
TRBV18	TRBJ1-6	TRBD1	13	many	TGTGCCAGCTCGCGGGACAGGGTGGCACCCCTCCACTTT	CASSRDRVAPLHF
TRBV7-2	TRBJ2-5	.	17	.	TGTGCCAGCAGCTTAGAAGGCTTTCGGAGGATTCAAGAGACCCAGTACTTC	CASSLEGFRRIQETQYF
TRBV4-2	TRBJ2-7	TRBD2	18	few	TGTGCCAGCAGCCAAGATCGTGGTAGCGGGGACCCCACCTACGAGCAGTACTTC	CASSQDRGSGDPTYEQYF
TRBV6-1	TRBJ1-2	TRBD1	13	few	TGTGCCAGCACCAGGACAGGGGTCGATGGCTACACCTTC	CASTRTGVDGYTF
TRBV7-6	TRBJ1-2	TRBD1	14	.	TGTGCCAGCAGCCTCGGGACAGAGAACTATGGCTACACCTTC	CASSLGTENYGYTF
TRBV15	TRBJ2-1	.	16	many	TGTGCCACCAGCAGAGATAACGGGAGAGCCTCGAATGAGCAGTTCTTC	CATSRDNGRASNEQFF
TRBV11-2	TRBJ2-5	.	14	few	TGTGCCAGCAGCTTACTCAGGGGAGGGGAGACCCAGTACTTC	CASSLLRGGETQYF
TRBV27	TRBJ1-2	.	15	.	TGTGCCAGCAGTTTACGGGCAGGAGGGTACTATGGCTACACCTTC	CASSLRAGGYYGYTF
TRBV7-2	TRBJ2-1	.	15	many	TGTGCCAGCAGCTCGAACGGACAGAGGGGCAATGAGCAGTTCTTC	CASSSNGQRGNEQFF
TRBV2	TRBJ2-7	.	14	.	TGTGCCAGCAGAGACAGTCCCCACCACTACGAGCAGTACTTC	CASRDSPHHYEQYF
TRBV7-6	TRBJ2-5	.	14	few	TGTGCCAGCAGCTTAGGTCAAGCCCAAGAGACCCAGTACTTC	CASSLGQAQETQYF
TRBV28	TRBJ2-7	.	15	few	TGTGCCAGCAGCCGGTACAGGGATTGGCCCTACGAGCAGTACTTC	CASSRYRDWPYEQYF
TRBV27	TRBJ2-5	TRBD1	14	.	TGTGCCAGCAGTGCGACAGGGAAGCGGGAGACCCAGTACTTC	CASSATGKRETQYF